These 14 T cell receptor beta chains came from one sample sequenced in a study of blood T cells in healthy people across ages. Combining a sample-barcoded 5' primer with a J-beta primer mix, a second PCR ran for about 7 to 12 cycles. MiXCR, run by TCRdb on the 5' RACE reads, gives a single entry per CDR3 protein. The sample lists 650,000 to 950,000 distinct CDR3 sequences; more than 40% were seen once. The sample consisted of blood. The receptor set was obtained from a man between 60 and 75 years old in good health.

The V call is TRBV27, the J call TRBJ2-7; D may be TRBD1 (6 bases). The CDR3 consists of 13 residues. V was cut by 4 bases and J by 2 bases, with 9 bases left in between. From germline, CDR1 is MNHEY and CDR2 SMNVEV (reference sequence). The CDR3 DNA follows: TGTGCCAGCAGTTGGACAGCTACCTACGAGCAGTACTTC. This encodes CASSWTATYEQYF.

This clonotype showed up just a few times. V usage is TRBV9 and J usage is TRBJ2-3; 12 bases fit TRBD2. Looked up from germline, CDR1 is SGDLS and CDR2 is YYNGEE. The CDR3 contains 17 residues. Losses at the gene ends were 3 bases for V and 0 bases for J; bases not matched to a gene: 5. The CDR3 region is CASSALTSGGSTDTQYF. Written as DNA, the CDR3 is TGTGCCAGCAGCGCCCTGACTAGCGGGGGAAGCACAGATACGCAGTATTTT.

Of note for this clonotype: The CDR3 does not end in the conserved phenylalanine or tryptophan, so this is likely a read error. The V gene is TRBV20-1, the J gene TRBJ2-7; 10 nucleotides line up with TRBD1. Unmatched junction bases numbered 6, after V lost 5 bases and J lost 2 bases. Germline V gives CDR1 DFQATT, CDR2 SNEGSKA (reference sequence). This CDR3 region has 14 residues. CDR3 protein: CSAPRDRGPYEQYI. In DNA, the CDR3 is TGCAGTGCTCCCCGGGACAGGGGCCCCTACGAGCAGTACATC.

This clonotype was detected only a few times. This rearrangement joins TRBV7-2 to TRBJ2-5; 8 bases are a match to TRBD2. Germline V gene sequence: CDR1 SGHTA, CDR2 FQGNSA. The CDR3 covers 15 residues. Trimming cost V 2 bases and J 5 bases; bases outside gene matches: 7. The CDR3 loop is CASSLRRGDPETQYF. CDR3 DNA sequence: TGTGCCAGCAGCTTACGGCGGGGGGATCCTGAGACCCAGTACTTC.

The chain couples TRBV7-9 to TRBJ2-1; D may be TRBD2 (5 bases). CDR1 and CDR2 from the germline V gene are SEHNR and FQNEAQ (reference sequence). Trimming pared 7 bases from V and 9 bases from J, leaving 13 bases between. This CDR3 has 12 amino acids. CDR3 sequence reads: CASTQRGSEQFF. The CDR3 region has the DNA TGTGCCAGCACCCAGCGAGGGAGTGAGCAGTTCTTC.

This clonotype turned up a few times. The DNA is omitted, as the CDR3 cannot be located on it reliably, and the CDR3 follows TCRdb's listing. The chain employs TRBV21-1 and TRBJ2-1; TRBD2, as called in the table, went unchecked against the DNA. TRBV21-1 represents a pseudogene. 18 amino acids form the CDR3, both terminal residues included. CDR3 region: CASTGVAGGARGGNEQFF.

Details on this clonotype: The junction departs from germline at one end; a sequencing error may be responsible. The CDR3 DNA reads TGTGCCATCAGCCCGGGACAGGGTAACTACGAGCAGTACTTC. Translated, it gives CAISPGQGNYEQYF. The V call is TRBV9, the J call TRBJ2-7, with TRBD1 matching 9 bases. Germline CDR1 reads SGDLS; CDR2 reads YYNGEE. CDR3 length: 14 residues.

The V gene is TRBV28, the J gene TRBJ2-2, with TRBD2 matching over 10 bases. Per the germline V gene, CDR1 is MDHEN and CDR2 is SYDVKM. The CDR3 covers 18 residues. V was clipped by 5 bases and J by 5 bases; unmatched bases: 14. In DNA, the CDR3 is TGTGCCAGCAGTATCTTAGCGGGGGGACGCCTAGGGACCGGGGAGCTGTTTTTT. It yields the protein CASSILAGGRLGTGELFF.

The CDR3 DNA follows: TGTGCCAGCAGTTCCCCCGGGACAGGCTACGAGCAGTACTTC. It is translated as CASSSPGTGYEQYF. The V gene is TRBV7-2, the J gene TRBJ2-7; 8 bases agree with TRBD1. CDR3 length equals 14 residues. Germline CDR1 is SGHTA and CDR2 is FQGNSA. J was trimmed by 3 bases and V by 6 bases; bases with no gene match: 7.

This clonotype came up a few times. This chain uses TRBV30 with TRBJ2-1; maybe TRBD2 (5 bases). V was cut by 5 bases and J by 1 base, with 12 bases left in between. Germline V gene lookup returns CDR1 GTSNPN and CDR2 SVGIG (reference sequence). The CDR3 spans 14 residues. The CDR3 nucleotides are TGTGCCTGGGAGGGCTGGACTTCCTACAATGAGCAGTTCTTC. Amino acids: CAWEGWTSYNEQFF.

A few counts support this clonotype. The gene calls are TRBV20-1 and TRBJ2-1; D is undetermined. The CDR3 has 13 residues. V was trimmed by 3 bases and J by 8 bases, leaving 14 bases between them. CDR1 is DFQATT, CDR2 SNEGSKA, per germline (reference sequence). The CDR3: CSASNPTGDEQFF. The DNA for the CDR3 is TGCAGTGCTAGTAACCCCACGGGTGATGAGCAGTTCTTC.

The chain employs TRBV20-1 and TRBJ2-2; 9 bases line up with TRBD1. Germline V CDR1 and CDR2: DFQATT, SNEGSKA (reference sequence). The CDR3 runs 14 residues. Trimming cost V 2 bases and J 5 bases; bases outside gene matches: 3. The CDR3 coding sequence is TGCAGTGCTAGATTGGACAGGGGAACCGGGGAGCTGTTTTTT. As protein: CSARLDRGTGELFF.

This chain connects TRBV18 to TRBJ1-4; 12 nucleotides line up with TRBD1. V was pared by 0 bases and J by 5 bases, with 7 bases of the junction left unmatched. The CDR3 runs 18 residues. The germline gives CDR1 KGHSH, CDR2 LQKENI. CDR3 protein: CASSPPRGQGARNEKLFF. CDR3 DNA sequence: TGTGCCAGCTCACCACCCAGGGGACAGGGGGCGCGGAATGAAAAACTGTTTTTT.

The chain recombines TRBV15 with TRBJ2-3, with TRBD1 identical over 10 bases. The CDR3 spans 13 residues. Germline CDR1 and CDR2: LNHNV and YYDKDF (reference sequence). J gave up 3 bases and V 7 bases, and 1 base lay outside the gene matches. The chain's CDR3 is CATTDRGTDTQYF. The CDR3 DNA is TGTGCCACCACGGACAGGGGGACAGATACGCAGTATTTT. Together with reference TRBV15 and TRBJ2-3, the CDR3 gives the full variable domain: DAMVIQNPRYQVTQFGKPVTLSCSQTLNHNVMYWYQQKSSQAPKLLFHYYDKDFNNEADTPDNFQSRRPNTSFCFLDIRSPGLGDTAMYLCATTDRGTDTQYFGPGTRLTVL.